The next 2 T cell receptor beta chains were all read from a single sample in a study of neoadjuvant nivolumab and ipilimumab in lung cancer. TCRdb's copy holds only in-frame clones and misses some; the assay was immunoSEQ multiplex PCR. Of over 25,000 clones in the sample, approximately 80% are singletons; the top ten hold about 20%. The input for sequencing was tumor tissue, taken after neoadjuvant nivolumab, alone or with ipilimumab, at or shortly before surgery. The receptors come from an adult with non-small cell lung cancer.

This clone came up once. The chain is built from TRBV6-1 and TRBJ1-4; 9 bases align to TRBD1. Germline CDR1 and CDR2: MNHNS and SASEGT. The CDR3 has 16 residues. Trimming cost V 1 base and J 7 bases; bases outside gene matches: 7. CDR3 sequence: CASSEGTGQGSEKLFF. Written as DNA, the CDR3 is TGTGCCAGCAGTGAAGGAACGGGACAGGGAAGTGAAAAACTGTTTTTT.

V usage is TRBV2 and J usage is TRBJ2-5; D possibly corresponds to TRBD2 (6 bases). CDR3 size: 13 residues. The ends were cut back, 8 bases at V and 1 base at J, with 11 bases in the middle. The germline V gene encodes CDR1 SNHLY and CDR2 FYNNEI. The DNA for the CDR3 is TGTGCCAGCGGAGGGAGCGGCCAAGAGACCCAGTACTTC. Translated, it gives CASGGSGQETQYF.